The sequence of this T cell receptor (beta chain) was determined in a study of blood T cell repertoires in COVID-19. Study summary: Acute-phase and convalescent COVID-19 samples originated in the United States, Italy and Spain.

Seattle's cohort entered during active infection and was followed longitudinally. Trimming at V came to 4 bases and at J to 2 bases, leaving 5 bases not matched to a gene. Germline loops: CDR1 MGHRA, CDR2 YSYEKL. The CDR3 loop spans 17 amino acids. The authors' processing: Using reference gene primer amplification, nucleated cell counts were estimated. TCRdb's copy holds only in-frame clones and misses some; the assay was immunoSEQ multiplex PCR. D and trimming come from the DNA, and the V and J calls and clone size come from that table. This table has 150,000 or so clones, about 85% appearing once. V gene TRBV4-1 combines with J gene TRBJ2-3; 14 positions agree with TRBD2. This clonotype originated in a woman in her 70s with COVID-19, enrolled during active disease. Input material: peripheral blood. CDR3 region: CASSPGTSGGLTDTQYF. CDR3 sequence (DNA): TGCGCCAGCAGCCCCGGGACTAGCGGGGGCCTCACAGATACGCAGTATTTT.